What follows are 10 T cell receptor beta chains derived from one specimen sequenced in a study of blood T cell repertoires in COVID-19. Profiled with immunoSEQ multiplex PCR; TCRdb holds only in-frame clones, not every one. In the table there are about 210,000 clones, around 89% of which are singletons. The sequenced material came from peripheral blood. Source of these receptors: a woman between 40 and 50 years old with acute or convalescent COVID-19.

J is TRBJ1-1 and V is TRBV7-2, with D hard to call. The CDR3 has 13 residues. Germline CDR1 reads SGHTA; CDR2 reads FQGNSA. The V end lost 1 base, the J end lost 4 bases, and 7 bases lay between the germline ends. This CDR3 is CASSLERRTEAFF. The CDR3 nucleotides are TGTGCCAGCAGCTTAGAGAGGCGCACTGAAGCTTTCTTT.

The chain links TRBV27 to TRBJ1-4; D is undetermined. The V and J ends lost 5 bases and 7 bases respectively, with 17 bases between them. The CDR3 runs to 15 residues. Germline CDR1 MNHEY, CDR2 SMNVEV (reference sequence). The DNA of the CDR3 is TGTGCCAGCAGTCGTCCTCCCGGCGCAGGTGAAAAACTGTTTTTT. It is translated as CASSRPPGAGEKLFF.

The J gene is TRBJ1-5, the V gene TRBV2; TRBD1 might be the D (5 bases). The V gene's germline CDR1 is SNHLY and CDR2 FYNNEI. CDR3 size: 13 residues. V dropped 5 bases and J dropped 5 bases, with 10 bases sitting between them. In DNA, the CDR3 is TGTGCCAGCAGTTTGGAAGGGGATCAGCCCCAGCATTTT. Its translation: CASSLEGDQPQHF.

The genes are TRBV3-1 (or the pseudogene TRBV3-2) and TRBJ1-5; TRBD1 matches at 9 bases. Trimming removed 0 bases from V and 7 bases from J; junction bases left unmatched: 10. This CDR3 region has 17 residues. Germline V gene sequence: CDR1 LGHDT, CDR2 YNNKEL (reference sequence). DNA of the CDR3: TGTGCCAGCAGCCAAGACCCGACGGGACAGGGTGGACAGCCCCAGCATTTT. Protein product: CASSQDPTGQGGQPQHF.

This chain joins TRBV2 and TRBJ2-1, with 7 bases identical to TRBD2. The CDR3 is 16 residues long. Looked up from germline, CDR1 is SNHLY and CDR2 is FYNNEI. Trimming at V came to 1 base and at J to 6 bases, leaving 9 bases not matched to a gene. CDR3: CASSEDRGEYSNEQFF. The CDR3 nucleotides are TGTGCCAGCAGTGAAGATCGGGGGGAGTATAGCAATGAGCAGTTCTTC.

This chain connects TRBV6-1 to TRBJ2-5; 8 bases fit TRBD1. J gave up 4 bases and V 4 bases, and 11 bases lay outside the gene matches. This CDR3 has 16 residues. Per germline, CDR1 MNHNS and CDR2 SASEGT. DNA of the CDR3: TGTGCCAGCAGTGGTCCTTTCACAGGGGGGAGAGAGACCCAGTACTTC. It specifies CASSGPFTGGRETQYF.

The CDR3 bases are TGTGCCAGCAGTGAAGGATACAGGGGGCAGGGGTACTTC. Translated: CASSEGYRGQGYF. The chain joins TRBV2 to TRBJ2-5; 9 bases are a match to TRBD1. The CDR3 has 13 amino acids. The V and J ends lost 1 base and 13 bases, in that order; junction bases with no gene match: 7. CDR1 is SNHLY and CDR2 is FYNNEI in the germline V gene.

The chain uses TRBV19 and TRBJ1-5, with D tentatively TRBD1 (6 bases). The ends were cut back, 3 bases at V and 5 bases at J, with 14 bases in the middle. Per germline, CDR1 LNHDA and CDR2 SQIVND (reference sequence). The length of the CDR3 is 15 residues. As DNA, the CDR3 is TGTGCCAGTAGTATTATCACAGGGTGGGATCAGCCCCAGCATTTT. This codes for CASSIITGWDQPQHF.

The CDR3 DNA follows: TGTGCCAGCAGCCAAACAGATACGCAGTATTTT. It yields the protein CASSQTDTQYF. This sequence joins TRBV11-2 and TRBJ2-3; the D is unclear. Germline loops: CDR1 SGHAT, CDR2 FQNNGV. The CDR3 is 11 residues long. Trimming took off 5 bases at V and 3 bases at J, with 3 bases between the two ends.

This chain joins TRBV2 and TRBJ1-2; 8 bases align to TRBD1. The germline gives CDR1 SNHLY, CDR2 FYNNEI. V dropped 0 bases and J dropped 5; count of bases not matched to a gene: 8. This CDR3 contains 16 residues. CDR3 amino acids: CASSEALQGQVYGYTF. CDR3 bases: TGTGCCAGCAGTGAAGCGCTTCAGGGACAGGTATATGGCTACACCTTC.